The 22 T cell receptor beta chains reported below all come from one sample, sequenced in a study of Ad26.COV2.S vaccination and SARS-CoV-2 variants. Treatment specified: 19 received Ad26.COV2.S at low or high dose, single or two shots; 5 received placebo; per-sample allocation not given. Following the first vaccine or placebo injection, samples were taken on day 63. Profiling relied on immunoSEQ multiplex PCR, and the TCRdb table lists in-frame clones only, not all of them. Of approximately 300,000 clones listed, roughly 80% are singletons. Sequencing used peripheral blood, obtained in a trial of Ad26.COV2.S vaccine versus placebo. These receptor sequences come from a person between 18 and 59 years old who received the Ad26.COV2.S COVID-19 vaccine or a placebo.

This clone has only a few counts. V usage is TRBV9 and J usage is TRBJ2-7; no clear D gene. The germline V and J ends were trimmed by 4 bases and 0 bases, with 11 bases remaining between them. The CDR3 runs to 14 residues. CDR1 is SGDLS and CDR2 is YYNGEE in the germline V gene. CDR3: CASSHGSGSYEQYF. The DNA for the CDR3 is TGTGCCAGCAGCCACGGATCTGGCTCCTACGAGCAGTACTTC.

The chain employs TRBV9 and TRBJ1-2; tentative D call: TRBD1 (5 bases). Trimming removed 4 bases at V and 2 bases at J, with 12 bases between. The CDR3 has 14 residues. Germline V gene data show CDR1 as SGDLS and CDR2 as YYNGEE. This CDR3 is CASSLGQVNYGYTF. For the CDR3, the DNA is TGTGCCAGCAGCCTAGGACAAGTAAACTATGGCTACACCTTC.

This chain uses TRBV28 with TRBJ2-1; tentatively, D is TRBD1 (5 bases). Germline loops: CDR1 MDHEN, CDR2 SYDVKM. The CDR3 is 14 amino acids. The germline V and J ends were trimmed by 6 bases and 5 bases, with 14 bases remaining between them. CDR3 in DNA: TGTGCCAGCAGACTTTCCCGACAGAACAATGAGCAGTTCTTC. Amino acids: CASRLSRQNNEQFF.

In the case of this clone: Other DNA sequences in the same sample also yield this CDR3. The chain uses TRBV5-1 and TRBJ2-5; 14 bases map to TRBD2. Germline CDR1 and CDR2: SGHRS and YFSETQ. The CDR3 totals 15 residues. V lost 4 bases and J lost 4; bases outside the gene matches: 3. The CDR3 sequence: CASSLGTSGGETQYF. In nucleotides, the CDR3 is TGCGCCAGCAGCCTAGGGACTAGCGGGGGAGAGACCCAGTACTTC.

Written as DNA, the CDR3 is TGTGCCAGTAGTCTCGGCGCAGGGCGCAGCACCGGGGAGCTGTTTTTT. This encodes CASSLGAGRSTGELFF. The chain links TRBV19 to TRBJ2-2; D may be TRBD1 (5 bases). This CDR3 region has 16 residues. The germline V gene encodes CDR1 LNHDA and CDR2 SQIVND (reference sequence). The ends were cut back, 5 bases at V and 4 bases at J, with 17 bases in the middle.

The chain combines TRBV11-2 with TRBJ1-1; maybe TRBD1 (5 bases). Trimming pared 5 bases from V and 1 base from J, leaving 8 bases between. Germline lookup yields CDR1 SGHAT and CDR2 FQNNGV. The CDR3 has 13 residues. The CDR3 DNA sequence: TGTGCCAGCAGCCCAGGGAAGAACACTGAAGCTTTCTTT. Protein sequence: CASSPGKNTEAFF.

This clone was observed many times. The rearrangement uses TRBV6-4 and TRBJ2-6, with 10 bases aligning to TRBD1. The CDR3 consists of 16 residues. With 6 bases clipped from V and 3 bases from J, the junction kept 5 bases outside the gene matches. Germline assignment: CDR1 MRHNA and CDR2 SNTAGT. The CDR3 DNA is TGTGCCAGCAGAGCGGGGACAGGGGTTGGGGCCAACGTCCTGACTTTC. Translation: CASRAGTGVGANVLTF.

The J gene is TRBJ1-6, the V gene TRBV6-1, with a possible D match to TRBD1 (6 bases). The CDR3 is 13 residues long. The germline V gene has CDR1 MNHNS and CDR2 SASEGT. V lost 0 bases to trimming and J lost 10 bases, with 7 bases between them. The CDR3 DNA reads TGTGCCAGCAGTGAAGCGAGGGGGTCACCCCTCCACTTT. Amino acid sequence: CASSEARGSPLHF.

This chain links TRBV2 with TRBJ1-1; no clear D. There are 14 residues in the CDR3. Germline V gene sequence: CDR1 SNHLY, CDR2 FYNNEI. V lost 4 bases and J lost 2, with 11 bases in between. The CDR3 loop is CASSVGQANTEAFF. The CDR3, as DNA: TGTGCCAGCAGTGTAGGGCAGGCAAACACTGAAGCTTTCTTT.

Note on this clone: Other nucleotide sequences in the sample specify the same CDR3. The chain is built from TRBV3-1 (or the pseudogene TRBV3-2) and TRBJ1-1; D might be TRBD1 (6 bases). Germline assignment: CDR1 LGHDT and CDR2 YNNKEL (reference sequence). Deletions cut 6 bases from V and 7 bases from J, with 12 bases between. There are 12 residues in the CDR3. The CDR3 bases are TGTGCCAGCAGGGGTGGGACACGTGAAGCTTTCTTT. Its translation is CASRGGTREAFF.

This chain links TRBV11-2 with TRBJ2-7; 11 bases are shared with TRBD1. Per the germline V gene, CDR1 is SGHAT and CDR2 is FQNNGV. V lost 5 bases to trimming and J lost 0 bases; unmatched junction nucleotides: 9. The CDR3 is 17 residues long. The CDR3 sequence is CASSPDRGPLGSYEQYF. The CDR3 DNA sequence: TGTGCCAGCAGCCCGGACAGGGGGCCTTTGGGCTCCTACGAGCAGTACTTC.

This clone was seen a single time. V is TRBV5-1 and J is TRBJ2-7; TRBD2 matches at 9 bases. J was trimmed by 3 bases and V by 4 bases; bases with no gene match: 11. In germline, CDR1 is SGHRS, CDR2 YFSETQ. CDR3 size: 16 residues. The CDR3 protein is CASSPEGVRGGYEQYF. The CDR3 bases are TGCGCCAGCAGCCCTGAGGGTGTGCGGGGGGGCTACGAGCAGTACTTC.

This clone was recorded only once. The V and J genes are TRBV6-1 and TRBJ2-7; TRBD2 agrees at 11 bases. The CDR3 extends over 18 amino acids. V was pared by 3 bases and J by 0 bases, with 10 bases of the junction left unmatched. Looked up from germline, CDR1 is MNHNS and CDR2 is SASEGT. The CDR3 loop reads CASSDPETSGDFSYEQYF. The CDR3 DNA follows: TGTGCCAGCAGTGATCCCGAGACTAGCGGGGACTTCTCCTACGAGCAGTACTTC.

This clone came up a few times. J is TRBJ1-1 and V is TRBV29-1, with D maybe TRBD1 (6 bases). The germline gives CDR1 SQVTM, CDR2 ANQGSEA. Trimming pared 7 bases from V and 2 bases from J, leaving 17 bases between. This CDR3 spans 14 amino acids. This chain's CDR3 is CSAGSGAPNTEAFF. CDR3 coding DNA: TGCAGCGCGGGCTCAGGGGCGCCTAACACTGAAGCTTTCTTT.

This chain joins TRBV25-1 and TRBJ2-1, with D tentatively TRBD2 (6 bases). The CDR3 is 14 residues long. Between the trimmed V and J ends, which lost 7 bases and 0 bases, there was a span of 10 bases. The germline CDR1 and CDR2 sequences are MGHDK and SYGVNS. The CDR3 bases are TGTGCCAGCACGGACGGGAGCTCCTACAATGAGCAGTTCTTC. As protein: CASTDGSSYNEQFF. Together with reference TRBV25-1 and TRBJ2-1, the CDR3 gives the full variable domain: EADIYQTPRYLVIGTGKKITLECSQTMGHDKMYWYQQDPGMELHLIHYSYGVNSTEKGDLSSESTVSRIRTEHFPLTLESARPSHTSQYLCASTDGSSYNEQFFGPGTRLTVL.

V gene TRBV4-1 combines with J gene TRBJ2-7, with 8 bases lining up with TRBD2. The V gene's germline CDR1 is MGHRA and CDR2 YSYEKL. The ends lost 2 bases at V and 3 bases at J; junction bases unmatched: 9. The CDR3 is 16 residues long. CDR3 sequence (DNA): TGCGCCAGCAGCCAAACGATGCAGCGGGGGTTCTACGAGCAGTACTTC. Protein: CASSQTMQRGFYEQYF.

CDR3 sequence: CASSPTGTGGLGTEAFF. The CDR3 DNA follows: TGTGCCAGCTCACCAACCGGGACAGGGGGCTTGGGCACTGAAGCTTTCTTT. The rearrangement joins TRBV18 to TRBJ1-1, with 12 positions matching TRBD1. Germline CDR1 is KGHSH and CDR2 is LQKENI. This CDR3 has 17 residues. The V segment lost 2 bases and the J segment 4 bases; nucleotides outside the gene matches: 8.

This chain joins TRBV5-5 and TRBJ2-5; D is ambiguous. Trimming pared 2 bases from V and 2 bases from J, leaving 10 bases between. The CDR3 has 14 amino acids. Looked up from germline, CDR1 is SGHKS and CDR2 is YYEKEE (reference sequence). The CDR3 protein is CASSFEELQETQYF. As DNA, the CDR3 is TGTGCCAGCAGCTTCGAGGAGTTACAAGAGACCCAGTACTTC.

J is TRBJ1-4 and V is TRBV4-1; no definite D call. Trimming cost V 0 bases and J 7 bases, with 12 bases left between them. The germline CDR1 and CDR2 sequences are MGHRA and YSYEKL. This CDR3 is 15 amino acids long. CDR3 in DNA: TGCGCCAGCAGCCAAGACGGGGATTTAAGTGAAAAACTGTTTTTT. Amino acids: CASSQDGDLSEKLFF.

The chain has TRBV5-8 and TRBJ1-4; 7 nucleotides align to TRBD1. V lost 4 bases to trimming and J lost 6 bases; unmatched junction nucleotides: 12. Germline CDR1 reads SGHTS; CDR2 reads YDEGEE. The CDR3 is 16 residues long. CDR3 in DNA: TGTGCCAGCAGCCCTACTGACAGGGCGAGGGATGAAAAACTGTTTTTT. Translation: CASSPTDRARDEKLFF.

This clone occurred a few times. This chain uses TRBV28 with TRBJ1-6, with 8 bases lining up with TRBD1. The CDR3 loop spans 19 amino acids. V trimming: 11 bases; J trimming: 0 bases; junction bases outside the gene matches: 18. CDR1 MDHEN and CDR2 SYDVKM come from the germline V gene. CDR3 DNA sequence: TGTGCCGGGGGGTTTTCCGGGACAGGCCGTAGCTCCTATAATTCACCCCTCCACTTT. It encodes CAGGFSGTGRSSYNSPLHF.

The rearrangement links TRBV27 to TRBJ1-2, with TRBD1 as a possible D gene (5 bases). V lost 6 bases and J 4 bases, leaving 15 bases between the germline ends. There are 14 residues in the CDR3. Germline values: CDR1 MNHEY, CDR2 SMNVEV (reference sequence). The CDR3 loop is CASSPKGEGYGYTF. CDR3 DNA: TGTGCCAGCAGCCCCAAAGGGGAGGGCTATGGCTACACCTTC.